The 11 T cell receptor beta chains reported below all come from one sample, sequenced in a study of Ad26.COV2.S vaccination and SARS-CoV-2 variants. TCRdb's copy holds only in-frame clones and misses some; the assay was immunoSEQ multiplex PCR. The data show fewer than 400,000 clones, around 83% seen once. Treatment described: roughly 19 received Ad26.COV2.S at low or high dose, single or two shots; about 5 received placebo; per-sample allocation not given. Sampling was done on day 63 after the first vaccine or placebo injection. Source: peripheral blood, taken in a trial of Ad26.COV2.S vaccine versus placebo. These receptors were collected from a person between 18 and 65 years old who received the Ad26.COV2.S COVID-19 vaccine or a placebo.

This clone was observed a single time. V and J are TRBV19 and TRBJ2-7; perhaps D is TRBD1 or TRBD2 (5 bases each). This CDR3 contains 15 residues. V gave up 6 bases and J gave up 6 bases, with 21 bases separating them. Per the germline V gene, CDR1 is LNHDA and CDR2 is SQIVND (reference sequence). CDR3 sequence reads: CASSPRGSRVVEQYF. The CDR3 DNA reads as TGTGCCAGTAGCCCACGGGGCTCCCGGGTTGTCGAGCAGTACTTC.

V and J are TRBV3-1 (or the pseudogene TRBV3-2) and TRBJ2-7, with a tentative D call TRBD2 (6 bases). Trimming pared 4 bases from V and 2 bases from J, leaving 15 bases between. The CDR3 consists of 15 residues. Germline V gene data show CDR1 as LGHDT and CDR2 as YNNKEL (reference sequence). CDR3 DNA: TGTGCCAGCAGCCCATATCTAGCGTCCGCCTACGAGCAGTACTTC. Residues: CASSPYLASAYEQYF.

The rearrangement joins TRBV5-8 to TRBJ2-3, with a possible D match to TRBD1 (5 bases). The CDR3 runs 14 residues. The germline V gene has CDR1 SGHTS and CDR2 YDEGEE. V gave up 4 bases and J gave up 5 bases, with 14 bases separating them. In DNA, the CDR3 is TGTGCCAGCAGCCCAGGGCTGAATCGAGATACGCAGTATTTT. The encoded protein is CASSPGLNRDTQYF.

This clone turned up a few times. This sample includes further DNA sequences coding for the same CDR3. The chain uses TRBV7-9 and TRBJ2-1; D gene ambiguous. V lost 1 base and J 5 bases, leaving 3 bases between the germline ends. The CDR3 contains 12 residues. CDR1 and CDR2 (germline): SEHNR, FQNEAQ (reference sequence). The DNA for the CDR3 is TGTGCCAGCAGCTTAGACCACAATGAGCAGTTCTTC. This encodes CASSLDHNEQFF.

The V and J genes are TRBV5-1 and TRBJ1-1; possible D gene TRBD1, 6 bases. Between the trimmed V and J ends, which lost 4 bases and 3 bases, there was a span of 13 bases. The CDR3 has 14 amino acids. The germline gives CDR1 SGHRS, CDR2 YFSETQ. CDR3 bases: TGCGCCAGCAGCGGCAACAGGGCCGACACTGAAGCTTTCTTT. Amino acid sequence: CASSGNRADTEAFF.

V is TRBV5-1 and J is TRBJ2-3; TRBD1 matches at 8 bases. The trim removed 4 bases at V and 6 bases at J, leaving 7 bases unmatched. This CDR3 is 14 amino acids long. Germline CDR1 SGHRS, CDR2 YFSETQ. The CDR3 reads CASSRDRTQDTQYF. CDR3 nucleotides: TGCGCCAGCAGCCGGGACAGGACACAGGATACGCAGTATTTT.

This chain links TRBV20-1 with TRBJ2-3; D is unclear. Between the trimmed V and J ends, which lost 3 bases and 0 bases, there was a span of 10 bases. This CDR3 is 14 amino acids long. The germline V gene encodes CDR1 DFQATT and CDR2 SNEGSKA (reference sequence). The CDR3 nucleotides read TGCAGTGCTAGTTCCTTCGAAAGCACAGATACGCAGTATTTT. It encodes CSASSFESTDTQYF.

This clone has ten or more counts. Other nucleotide sequences from this sample produce the same CDR3. The chain joins TRBV19 to TRBJ2-7; the D call may be TRBD1 or TRBD2 (5 bases each). The length of the CDR3 is 13 residues. V dropped 0 bases and J dropped 4 bases, with 7 bases sitting between them. Germline assignment: CDR1 LNHDA and CDR2 SQIVND (reference sequence). CDR3 loop: CASSIERGYEQYF. DNA of the CDR3: TGTGCCAGTAGTATAGAGAGGGGTTACGAGCAGTACTTC.

This chain's CDR3 is CASSGFEGNDEQFF. The CDR3 region has the DNA TGCGCCAGCAGTGGATTTGAGGGGAATGATGAGCAGTTCTTC. The rearrangement links TRBV10-1 to TRBJ2-1; D might be TRBD1 or TRBD2, each matching 5 bases. CDR3 length equals 14 residues. With 4 bases removed from V and 8 bases from J, the gap between germline ends came to 15 bases. The germline CDR1 and CDR2 sequences are WNHNN and SYGVQD (reference sequence).

The CDR3 region is CASSYDRVTYEQYF. DNA of the CDR3: TGTGCCAGCAGTTACGACAGGGTTACCTACGAGCAGTACTTC. The chain recombines TRBV6-6 with TRBJ2-7; 7 bases fit TRBD1. In germline, CDR1 is MNHNY, CDR2 SVGAGI (reference sequence). The CDR3 runs 14 residues. The ends lost 2 bases at V and 2 bases at J; junction bases unmatched: 3.

V usage is TRBV18 and J usage is TRBJ1-2, with unresolved D. CDR1 is KGHSH and CDR2 is LQKENI in the germline V gene. The CDR3 spans 13 residues. Trimming cost V 6 bases and J 6 bases, with 14 bases left between them. The CDR3 loop reads CASSSQETDGYTF. The CDR3 coding sequence is TGTGCCAGCTCCTCACAAGAAACAGATGGCTACACCTTC.